One sample yielded the 21 T cell receptor beta chains listed below, sequenced in a study of blood T cell repertoires in COVID-19. TCRdb's copy holds only in-frame clones and misses some; the assay was immunoSEQ multiplex PCR. Of approximately 250,000 clones in the sample, roughly 87% are singletons; the top ten hold approximately 1%. The sample was PBMCs or T cells enriched from blood (not recorded which). These receptors all come from a woman aged 25 to 39 who had recovered from COVID-19.

CDR3 DNA sequence: TGTGCCAGCAGCGTAGGACCGGGGTTCGGCTACGAGCAGTACTTC. Residues: CASSVGPGFGYEQYF. The chain carries TRBV9 and TRBJ2-7; possibly TRBD2 for D (5 bases). Trimming shortened V by 0 bases and J by 3 bases, and 13 bases separated the two germline ends. The CDR3 length is 15 residues. CDR1 and CDR2 (germline): SGDLS, YYNGEE.

The chain uses TRBV5-1 and TRBJ2-6; TRBD2 matches 8 bases. The CDR3 is made up of 18 amino acids. The ends lost 1 base at V and 2 bases at J; junction bases unmatched: 8. Germline CDR1 SGHRS, CDR2 YFSETQ. In nucleotides, the CDR3 is TGCGCCAGCAGCTTGATCACGGGAGGGCCCCCTGGGGCCAACGTCCTGACTTTC. Translating it yields CASSLITGGPPGANVLTF. The full variable domain, with the rest looked up from reference TRBV5-1 and TRBJ2-6, is KAGVTQTPRYLIKTRGQQVTLSCSPISGHRSVSWYQQTPGQGLQFLFEYFSETQRNKGNFPGRFSGRQFSNSRSEMNVSTLELGDSALYLCASSLITGGPPGANVLTFGAGSRLTVL.

V gene TRBV7-3 combines with J gene TRBJ1-2; 7 bases align to TRBD1. V dropped 5 bases and J dropped 1; count of bases not matched to a gene: 7. Per germline, CDR1 SGHTA and CDR2 FQGTGA. The CDR3 sequence is 15 residues long. The CDR3 bases are TGTGCCAGCAGCGCCTCAGGGGGGAGTAACTATGGCTACACCTTC. Translating gives CASSASGGSNYGYTF.

This chain uses TRBV2 with TRBJ2-1; the match to TRBD2 covers 10 bases. The CDR3 is 16 residues long. Germline V gene lookup returns CDR1 SNHLY and CDR2 FYNNEI. V was pared by 2 bases and J by 6 bases, with 7 bases of the junction left unmatched. The CDR3 is CASSERGLAEPNEQFF. CDR3 coding DNA: TGTGCCAGCAGTGAAAGAGGACTAGCGGAGCCCAATGAGCAGTTCTTC.

This clone was seen just once. The genes are TRBV7-2 and TRBJ1-6; tentatively, D is TRBD1 (5 bases). The CDR3 is 17 residues long. Looked up from germline, CDR1 is SGHTA and CDR2 is FQGNSA. Between the trimmed V and J ends, which lost 3 bases and 4 bases, there was a span of 16 bases. CDR3 DNA sequence: TGTGCCAGCAGCTTGGGGACTCGGGGTCGGTATAATTCACCCCTCCACTTT. Translated, it gives CASSLGTRGRYNSPLHF.

The V gene is TRBV30, the J gene TRBJ1-1, with D maybe TRBD1 (5 bases). Trimming shortened V by 0 bases and J by 6 bases, and 14 bases separated the two germline ends. The CDR3 spans 14 residues. Germline lookup yields CDR1 GTSNPN and CDR2 SVGIG (reference sequence). The CDR3 nucleotides are TGTGCCTGGAGTGTACAGGTGTCGGGGGCTGAAGCTTTCTTT. It translates to CAWSVQVSGAEAFF.

V is TRBV27 and J is TRBJ2-3, with 9 bases matching TRBD2. The CDR3 sequence is 16 residues long. Germline V CDR1 and CDR2: MNHEY, SMNVEV (reference sequence). The junction had 9 bases not matched to a gene; V was cut back by 2 bases and J by 6 bases. CDR3 protein: CASSLTIAGVRDTQYF. In DNA form, the CDR3 reads TGTGCCAGCAGTTTAACAATAGCGGGAGTCAGGGATACGCAGTATTTT.

V is TRBV19 and J is TRBJ2-1; D is unclear. V was trimmed by 1 base and J by 5 bases, leaving 6 bases between them. The CDR3 runs to 13 residues. Per the germline V gene, CDR1 is LNHDA and CDR2 is SQIVND (reference sequence). CDR3 DNA: TGTGCCAGTAGTATAGGGCAAGACAATGAGCAGTTCTTC. Its translation: CASSIGQDNEQFF. Based on the CDR3 plus reference TRBV19 and TRBJ2-1, the full variable domain is DGGITQSPKYLFRKEGQNVTLSCEQNLNHDAMYWYRQDPGQGLRLIYYSQIVNDFQKGDIAEGYSVSREKKESFPLTVTSAQKNPTAFYLCASSIGQDNEQFFGPGTRLTVL.

This clone appeared a few times. The genes are TRBV18 and TRBJ1-1; D is uncertain. The CDR3 runs to 11 residues. Germline lookup yields CDR1 KGHSH and CDR2 LQKENI. The V and J ends lost 10 bases and 5 bases respectively, with 11 bases between them. DNA for the CDR3: TGTGCCACCTCTAGCGGGACTGAAGCTTTCTTT. This sequence encodes CATSSGTEAFF.

The V and J genes are TRBV4-1 and TRBJ1-5, with 12 bases fitting TRBD1. Trimming removed 2 bases from V and 6 bases from J; junction bases left unmatched: 5. CDR1 is MGHRA and CDR2 is YSYEKL in the germline V gene. The CDR3 has 16 amino acids. CDR3 bases: TGCGCCAGCAGCCAACCCGGGACAGGGGGCGGTCAGCCCCAGCATTTT. Its protein is CASSQPGTGGGQPQHF.

This chain uses TRBV7-6 with TRBJ2-1, with 16 bases identical to TRBD2. The junction had 10 bases not matched to a gene; V was cut back by 1 base and J by 10 bases. The V gene's germline CDR1 is SGHVS and CDR2 FNYEAQ. This CDR3 is 18 amino acids long. CDR3 DNA: TGTGCCAGCAGCTTAGGGCGCGGGACTAGCGGGAGGGCCGGGGAGCAGTTCTTC. As protein: CASSLGRGTSGRAGEQFF.

The chain carries TRBV30 and TRBJ2-1, with D maybe TRBD1 (6 bases). The V end lost 1 base, the J end lost 4 bases, and 17 bases lay between the germline ends. The length of the CDR3 is 16 residues. Germline V gives CDR1 GTSNPN, CDR2 SVGIG (reference sequence). CDR3 coding DNA: TGTGCCTGGAGTGCCCCGGACAGCTCCTTTTACAATGAGCAGTTCTTC. Translated, it gives CAWSAPDSSFYNEQFF. Based on the CDR3 plus reference TRBV30 and TRBJ2-1, the full variable domain is SQTIHQWPATLVQPVGSPLSLECTVEGTSNPNLYWYRQAAGRGLQLLFYSVGIGQISSEVPQNLSASRPQDRQFILSSKKLLLSDSGFYLCAWSAPDSSFYNEQFFGPGTRLTVL.

The chain recombines TRBV10-2 with TRBJ1-3; D call uncertain. V shed 4 bases and J shed 5 bases, with 18 bases lying between them. Germline V lookup: CDR1 WSHSY, CDR2 SAAADI. The CDR3 runs 16 residues. CDR3 sequence (DNA): TGCGCCAGCAGTGTCTTTTTGGAGGTCCGGCGAAACACCATATATTTT. Translation gives CASSVFLEVRRNTIYF.

V gene TRBV24-1 combines with J gene TRBJ2-1; 8 bases line up with TRBD1. CDR3 length: 16 amino acids. J was trimmed by 9 bases and V by 3 bases; bases with no gene match: 12. From germline, CDR1 is KGHDR and CDR2 SFDVKD. Written as DNA, the CDR3 is TGTGCCACCAGTGATCTGCGAGGCAGGGGGCTAGGTGAGCAGTTCTTC. It is translated as CATSDLRGRGLGEQFF.

About this clone itself: The junction shows a germline mismatch at one end, possibly a read error. This chain links TRBV15 with TRBJ1-2; a possible D gene is TRBD1 (5 bases). The CDR3 is 13 residues long. Per germline, CDR1 LNHNV and CDR2 YYDKDF (reference sequence). CDR3 DNA: TGTGCCACCAGCAGAGCGGAGGGACCGACCGAAAAGTTC. This sequence encodes CATSRAEGPTEKF.

The J gene is TRBJ2-4, the V gene TRBV28, with a tentative D call TRBD2 (6 bases). Trimming took 6 bases from V and 2 from J, leaving 14 bases between them. CDR1 and CDR2 (germline): MDHEN, SYDVKM. CDR3 length: 15 amino acids. CDR3 nucleotides: TGTGCCAGCAGCCCATCCGGGGGAACCAAAAACATTCAGTACTTC. Translation gives CASSPSGGTKNIQYF.

The J gene is TRBJ2-1, the V gene TRBV5-1; 10 positions agree with TRBD2. The CDR3 runs 15 residues. Trimming cost V 4 bases and J 5 bases; bases outside gene matches: 6. Germline loops: CDR1 SGHRS, CDR2 YFSETQ. CDR3 protein: CASSDLAGEDNEQFF. The CDR3 DNA is TGCGCCAGCAGCGATCTAGCGGGAGAAGACAATGAGCAGTTCTTC.

The V and J genes are TRBV27 and TRBJ1-5; D is ambiguous. The germline gives CDR1 MNHEY, CDR2 SMNVEV (reference sequence). V lost 2 bases and J 7 bases, leaving 12 bases between the germline ends. The length of the CDR3 is 14 residues. This CDR3 reads CASSLERWYQPQHF. CDR3 DNA: TGTGCCAGCAGTTTAGAGAGGTGGTACCAGCCCCAGCATTTT.

This clone appeared a single time. The V gene is TRBV7-8, the J gene TRBJ2-1, with TRBD2 matching 9 bases. This CDR3 has 16 amino acids. With 4 bases clipped from V and 4 bases from J, the junction kept 8 bases outside the gene matches. Germline lookup yields CDR1 SGHVS and CDR2 FQNEAQ. CDR3 nucleotides: TGTGCCAGCAGCTGGCCGCGCGGGGGGGGTTACAATGAGCAGTTCTTC. Protein sequence: CASSWPRGGGYNEQFF.

This clone was found once. The chain has TRBV11-2 and TRBJ2-1, with 12 nucleotides matching TRBD2. V lost 5 bases, J lost 4 bases, and 15 bases stayed unmatched. The CDR3 totals 19 residues. CDR1 SGHAT and CDR2 FQNNGV come from the germline V gene. This chain's CDR3 is CASSPPGLAGTPLYNEQFF. DNA for the CDR3: TGTGCCAGCAGCCCTCCGGGACTAGCGGGTACCCCCCTTTACAATGAGCAGTTCTTC.

The rearrangement links TRBV3-1 (or the pseudogene TRBV3-2) to TRBJ1-4, with a possible D match to TRBD1 (5 bases). The V and J ends lost 3 bases and 7 bases respectively, with 12 bases between them. The V gene's germline CDR1 is LGHDT and CDR2 YNNKEL (reference sequence). The CDR3 consists of 14 residues. CDR3 bases: TGTGCCAGCAGCCAGGCAGGGTCGGGTGAAAAACTGTTTTTT. Its protein product is CASSQAGSGEKLFF.